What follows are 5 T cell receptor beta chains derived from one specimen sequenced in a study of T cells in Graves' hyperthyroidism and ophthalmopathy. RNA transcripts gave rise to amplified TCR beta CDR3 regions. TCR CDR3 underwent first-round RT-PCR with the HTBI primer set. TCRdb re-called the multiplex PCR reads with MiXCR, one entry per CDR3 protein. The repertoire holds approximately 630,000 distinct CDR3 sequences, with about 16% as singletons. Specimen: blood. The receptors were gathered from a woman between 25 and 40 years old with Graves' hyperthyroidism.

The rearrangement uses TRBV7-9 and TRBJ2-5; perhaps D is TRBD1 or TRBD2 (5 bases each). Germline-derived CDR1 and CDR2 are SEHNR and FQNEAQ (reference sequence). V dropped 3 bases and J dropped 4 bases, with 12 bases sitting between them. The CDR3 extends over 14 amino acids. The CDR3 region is CASSFSEGPETQYF. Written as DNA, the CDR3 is TGTGCCAGCAGCTTCTCTGAGGGGCCAGAGACCCAGTACTTC.

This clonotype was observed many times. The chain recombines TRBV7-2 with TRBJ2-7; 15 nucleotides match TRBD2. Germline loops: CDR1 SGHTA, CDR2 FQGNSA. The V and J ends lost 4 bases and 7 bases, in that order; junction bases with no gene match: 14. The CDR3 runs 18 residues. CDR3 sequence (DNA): TGTGCCAGCAGCTCGGGGACTAGCGGGAGGACCGGGTACTTGGAGCAGTACTTC. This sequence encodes CASSSGTSGRTGYLEQYF.

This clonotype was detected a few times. In DNA, the CDR3 is TGTGCCACCAGTGATTTGGAGGACAGCGACCCCTACGAGCAGTACTTC. It translates to CATSDLEDSDPYEQYF. This sequence joins TRBV24-1 and TRBJ2-7, with a weak D call TRBD1 (6 bases). Trimming pared 0 bases from V and 2 bases from J, leaving 13 bases between. The germline V gene has CDR1 KGHDR and CDR2 SFDVKD. The CDR3 spans 16 residues.

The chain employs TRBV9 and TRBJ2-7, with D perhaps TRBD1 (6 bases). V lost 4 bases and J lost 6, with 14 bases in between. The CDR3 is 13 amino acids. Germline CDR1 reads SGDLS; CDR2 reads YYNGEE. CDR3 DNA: TGTGCCAGCAGCCCCCAGGGGTCGGTCGAGCAGTACTTC. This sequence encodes CASSPQGSVEQYF.

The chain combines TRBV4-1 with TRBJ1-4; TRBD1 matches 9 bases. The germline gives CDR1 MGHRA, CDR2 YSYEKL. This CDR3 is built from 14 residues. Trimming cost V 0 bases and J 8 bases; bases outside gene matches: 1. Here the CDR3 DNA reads TGCGCCAGCAGCCAAGAACAGGGGGCAGAAAAACTGTTTTTT. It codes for CASSQEQGAEKLFF.